One sample yielded the 15 T cell receptor beta chains listed below, sequenced in a study of blood T cell repertoires in COVID-19. Sequencing used immunoSEQ multiplex PCR; TCRdb keeps in-frame clones, though not all of them. The sample consists of about 21,000 clones, 86% of them appearing once. Sequencing used peripheral blood. The receptors originated from a man in his 70s with acute or convalescent COVID-19.

The chain carries TRBV7-9 and TRBJ1-6; 7 nucleotides match TRBD1. Germline assignment: CDR1 SEHNR and CDR2 FQNEAQ (reference sequence). The CDR3 has 14 residues. The junction had 3 bases not matched to a gene; V was cut back by 4 bases and J by 6 bases. CDR3 sequence reads: CASSSQGGNSPLHF. In nucleotides, the CDR3 is TGTGCCAGCAGCTCGCAGGGGGGTAATTCACCCCTCCACTTT.

V is TRBV5-1 and J is TRBJ2-2, with D perhaps TRBD2 (6 bases). Germline lookup yields CDR1 SGHRS and CDR2 YFSETQ. The CDR3 has 13 residues. The V end lost 2 bases, the J end lost 7 bases, and 9 bases lay between the germline ends. CDR3 protein: CASSFSGDGELFF. The CDR3 nucleotides read TGCGCCAGCAGCTTTAGCGGAGACGGGGAGCTGTTTTTT.

This clone appeared a few times. The chain employs TRBV7-9 and TRBJ2-1; 11 bases align to TRBD2. The CDR3 loop spans 17 amino acids. V was pared by 3 bases and J by 4 bases, with 8 bases of the junction left unmatched. CDR1 and CDR2 from the germline V gene are SEHNR and FQNEAQ (reference sequence). The CDR3 DNA reads as TGTGCCAGCAGCTTGGGGCTACTAGCGGGAGTGTACAATGAGCAGTTCTTC. Protein product: CASSLGLLAGVYNEQFF.

The chain combines TRBV5-1 with TRBJ2-2; no clear D gene. V was trimmed by 0 bases and J by 4 bases, leaving 4 bases between them. The CDR3 runs to 13 residues. CDR1 and CDR2 (germline): SGHRS, YFSETQ. CDR3 in DNA: TGCGCCAGCAGCTTGGACGGCACCGGGGAGCTGTTTTTT. It encodes CASSLDGTGELFF. The variable domain in full, completed from reference TRBV5-1 and TRBJ2-2, reads KAGVTQTPRYLIKTRGQQVTLSCSPISGHRSVSWYQQTPGQGLQFLFEYFSETQRNKGNFPGRFSGRQFSNSRSEMNVSTLELGDSALYLCASSLDGTGELFFGEGSRLTVL.

V usage is TRBV10-3 and J usage is TRBJ2-2; 10 positions agree with TRBD2. Germline V gene lookup returns CDR1 ENHRY and CDR2 SYGVKD. V dropped 10 bases and J dropped 8; count of bases not matched to a gene: 13. This CDR3 comprises 15 residues. The CDR3 DNA reads as TGTGCCACGGGAGCGGGAGGGACCGGAGTAGGGGAGCTGTTTTTT. It codes for CATGAGGTGVGELFF.

This rearrangement joins TRBV7-2 to TRBJ1-5, with a tentative D call TRBD1 (5 bases). Germline V CDR1 and CDR2: SGHTA, FQGNSA. CDR3 length equals 13 residues. Trimming removed 1 base at V and 6 bases at J, with 7 bases between. Here the CDR3 reads CASSLDQGQPQHF. CDR3 DNA: TGTGCCAGCAGCTTAGATCAGGGTCAGCCCCAGCATTTT.

The chain joins TRBV9 to TRBJ1-2; TRBD1 is a possible D gene (6 bases). The V and J ends lost 0 bases and 1 base respectively, with 13 bases between them. The CDR3 covers 16 residues. In germline, CDR1 is SGDLS, CDR2 YYNGEE. CDR3: CASSVAKAGDNYGYTF. The DNA of the CDR3 is TGTGCCAGCAGCGTAGCAAAGGCAGGGGATAACTATGGCTACACCTTC.

This chain links TRBV3-1 (or the pseudogene TRBV3-2) with TRBJ1-3; a weak D match, TRBD1 (6 bases). Germline V gene lookup returns CDR1 LGHDT and CDR2 YNNKEL (reference sequence). This CDR3 has 15 residues. The V end lost 5 bases, the J end lost 4 bases, and 15 bases lay between the germline ends. The CDR3 DNA reads TGTGCCAGCAGCTTCAGGACAGCCCAAGGAAACACCATATATTTT. Protein sequence: CASSFRTAQGNTIYF.

The gene calls are TRBV27 and TRBJ2-1; TRBD2 matches 7 bases. CDR3 length equals 14 residues. Trimming removed 8 bases from V and 2 bases from J; junction bases left unmatched: 6. Germline V CDR1 and CDR2: MNHEY, SMNVEV (reference sequence). This chain's CDR3 is CASSTGTTYNEQFF. The CDR3 DNA reads as TGTGCCAGCTCAACCGGGACTACCTACAATGAGCAGTTCTTC.

The V gene is TRBV4-2, the J gene TRBJ2-1, with 7 bases lining up with TRBD1. J gave up 5 bases and V 5 bases, and 9 bases lay outside the gene matches. Germline V gene sequence: CDR1 LGHNA, CDR2 YNFKEQ. The length of the CDR3 is 15 residues. CDR3 region: CASSAPGQTNNEQFF. The CDR3 DNA is TGTGCCAGCAGCGCACCGGGACAGACAAACAATGAGCAGTTCTTC.

This chain connects TRBV19 to TRBJ1-6; maybe TRBD1 (5 bases). The CDR3 runs 14 residues. From germline, CDR1 is LNHDA and CDR2 SQIVND (reference sequence). V gave up 6 bases and J gave up 5 bases, with 11 bases separating them. The CDR3 DNA sequence: TGTGCCAGTAGACGGGGGTCCGATAATTCACCCCTCCACTTT. Its protein is CASRRGSDNSPLHF.

This chain uses TRBV7-2 with TRBJ2-7, with 13 bases that match TRBD2. Germline loops: CDR1 SGHTA, CDR2 FQGNSA. The CDR3 covers 15 residues. Trimming at V came to 5 bases and at J to 0 bases, leaving 1 base not matched to a gene. This chain's CDR3 is CASSGTSGVSYEQYF. In nucleotides, the CDR3 is TGTGCCAGCAGCGGGACTAGCGGGGTCTCCTACGAGCAGTACTTC. Together with reference TRBV7-2 and TRBJ2-7, the CDR3 gives the full variable domain: GAGVSQSPSNKVTEKGKDVELRCDPISGHTALYWYRQSLGQGLEFLIYFQGNSAPDKSGLPSDRFSAERTGGSVSTLTIQRTQQEDSAVYLCASSGTSGVSYEQYFGPGTRLTVT.

This clone showed up just once. The CDR3 region is CASSPHIPGQYEQYF. The CDR3 DNA reads as TGTGCCAGCAGCCCTCACATCCCGGGACAGTACGAGCAGTACTTC. This chain uses TRBV9 with TRBJ2-7, with 7 bases fitting TRBD1. The CDR3 has 15 amino acids. Per germline, CDR1 SGDLS and CDR2 YYNGEE. Unmatched junction bases numbered 11, after V lost 4 bases and J lost 4 bases. Looking up the rest from reference TRBV9 and TRBJ2-7 gives the full variable domain: DSGVTQTPKHLITATGQRVTLRCSPRSGDLSVYWYQQSLDQGLQFLIQYYNGEERAKGNILERFSAQQFPDLHSELNLSSLELGDSALYFCASSPHIPGQYEQYFGPGTRLTVT.

The chain combines TRBV18 with TRBJ1-3; D is uncertain. Trimming took off 3 bases at V and 0 bases at J, with 9 bases between the two ends. The CDR3 runs to 15 residues. The V gene's germline CDR1 is KGHSH and CDR2 LQKENI. CDR3 coding DNA: TGTGCCAGCTCACCGGTCTCGGGCTCTGGAAACACCATATATTTT. Protein: CASSPVSGSGNTIYF.

The chain couples TRBV19 to TRBJ1-6; D perhaps matches TRBD1 (5 bases). V was cut by 4 bases and J by 5 bases, with 15 bases left in between. The germline CDR1 and CDR2 sequences are LNHDA and SQIVND (reference sequence). This CDR3 comprises 16 residues. CDR3 in DNA: TGTGCCAGTAGTACCTATGACAGCGGGCATAATTCACCCCTCCACTTT. It yields the protein CASSTYDSGHNSPLHF.